What follows describes a single TCR beta chain. This record belongs to a study of technical replicates of blood from a few donors. Sequenced by immunoSEQ multiplex PCR; TCRdb stores in-frame clones only, minus some. This table holds some 57,000 clones, more than 95% found once. The V end lost 5 bases, the J end lost 2 bases, and 15 bases lay between the germline ends. This CDR3 contains 15 residues. From germline, CDR1 is SGHVS and CDR2 FNYEAQ. This TCR was recovered from a human donor in good health. This chain uses TRBV7-6 with TRBJ1-2; weak D call: TRBD1 (5 bases). Sequencing was performed on T cells isolated from PBMCs. The CDR3: CASSLTGGTNYGYTF. CDR3 nucleotide sequence: TGTGCCAGCAGCCTGACTGGAGGGACCAACTATGGCTACACCTTC.